What follows is one TCR beta chain and its context. Assay used: immunoSEQ multiplex PCR; TCRdb lists only in-frame clones, some missing. The table shows about 160,000 clones, with approximately 89% occurring only once. These data originate in a study of cytomegalovirus exposure and HLA in healthy donors. V gave up 1 base and J gave up 0 bases, with 4 bases separating them. CDR1 and CDR2 from the germline V gene are SEHNR and FQNEAQ (reference sequence). The CDR3 is made up of 14 amino acids. The sequencing sample was made of PBMCs. This clonotype was obtained from a man in his late teens or twenties in good health and CMV-seropositive. V is TRBV7-9 and J is TRBJ1-5, with unresolved D. The CDR3 loop reads CASSLGASNQPQHF. CDR3 coding DNA: TGTGCCAGCAGCTTAGGAGCTAGCAATCAGCCCCAGCATTTT.